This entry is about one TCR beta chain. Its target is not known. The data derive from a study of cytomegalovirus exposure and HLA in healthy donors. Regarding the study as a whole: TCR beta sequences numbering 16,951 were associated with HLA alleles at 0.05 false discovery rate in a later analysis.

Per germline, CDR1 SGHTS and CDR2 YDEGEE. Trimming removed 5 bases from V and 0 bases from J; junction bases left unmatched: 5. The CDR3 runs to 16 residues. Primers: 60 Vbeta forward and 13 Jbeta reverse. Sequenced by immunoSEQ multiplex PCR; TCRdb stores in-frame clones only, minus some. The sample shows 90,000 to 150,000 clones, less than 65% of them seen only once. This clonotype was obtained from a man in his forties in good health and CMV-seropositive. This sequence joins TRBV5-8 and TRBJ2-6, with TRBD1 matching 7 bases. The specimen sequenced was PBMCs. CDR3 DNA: TGTGCCAGCAGTCCGGGACAGTCCTCTGGGGCCAACGTCCTGACTTTC. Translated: CASSPGQSSGANVLTF.